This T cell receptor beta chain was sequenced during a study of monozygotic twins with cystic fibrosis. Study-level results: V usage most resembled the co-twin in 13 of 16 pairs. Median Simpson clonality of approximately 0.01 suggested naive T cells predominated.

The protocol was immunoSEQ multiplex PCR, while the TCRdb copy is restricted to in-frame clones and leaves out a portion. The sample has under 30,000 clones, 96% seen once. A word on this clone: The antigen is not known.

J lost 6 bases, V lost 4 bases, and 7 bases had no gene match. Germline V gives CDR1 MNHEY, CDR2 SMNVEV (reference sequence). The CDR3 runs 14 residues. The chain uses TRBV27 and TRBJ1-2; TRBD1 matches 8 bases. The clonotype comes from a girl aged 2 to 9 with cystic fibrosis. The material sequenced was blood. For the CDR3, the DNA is TGTGCCAGCAGTTCGCCGGGACAGGCGCATGGCTACACCTTC. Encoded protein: CASSSPGQAHGYTF.